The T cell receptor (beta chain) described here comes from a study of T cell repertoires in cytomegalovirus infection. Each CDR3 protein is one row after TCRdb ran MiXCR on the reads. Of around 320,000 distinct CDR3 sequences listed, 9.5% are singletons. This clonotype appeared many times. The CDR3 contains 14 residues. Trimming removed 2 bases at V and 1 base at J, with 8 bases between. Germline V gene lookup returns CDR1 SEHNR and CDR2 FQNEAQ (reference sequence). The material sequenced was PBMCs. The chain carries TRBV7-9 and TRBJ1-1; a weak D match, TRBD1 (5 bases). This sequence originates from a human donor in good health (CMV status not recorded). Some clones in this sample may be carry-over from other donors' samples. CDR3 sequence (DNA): TGTGCCAGCAGCTTAACTCAGGGGAACACTGAAGCTTTCTTT. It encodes CASSLTQGNTEAFF.